This T cell receptor beta chain was captured by sequencing in a study of T cells in localized non-small cell lung cancer. Notes on the study in general: Appearances in adjacent lung were noted for a median approximately 61 of the top 100 tumor clones. Measurement of T cell clonality placed uninvolved adjacent lung highest, above the level in tumor. Elevated circulating T cell density in blood was associated with longer overall survival. Heterogeneity remains possible because sequencing was limited to only one tumor region.

The method was immunoSEQ multiplex PCR; TCRdb's version includes in-frame clones alone and lacks a portion of them. The sample holds around 35,000 clones, just under 80% seen once. In the case of this clone: No antigen is known for it.

The CDR3 is 17 amino acids. Germline lookup yields CDR1 MRHNA and CDR2 SNTAGT. Deletions cut 0 bases from V and 2 bases from J, with 14 bases between. The V and J genes are TRBV6-4 and TRBJ1-5; tentative D call: TRBD1 (6 bases). The receptor was isolated from a male donor aged 60 or over with stage III squamous cell lung carcinoma. This specimen was peripheral blood, taken before any cancer treatment. The CDR3: CASSDSPGRGGNQPQHF. For the CDR3, the DNA is TGTGCCAGCAGTGACTCTCCGGGCAGGGGAGGCAATCAGCCCCAGCATTTT.